What follows are 27 T cell receptor beta chains derived from one specimen sequenced in a study of cytomegalovirus exposure and HLA in healthy donors. The PCR had 60 Vbeta and 13 Jbeta primers. Clones were read by immunoSEQ multiplex PCR, and TCRdb kept only the in-frame ones, dropping some. The sample includes 200,000 or so clones, around 86% of them seen just once. What was sequenced was PBMCs. The receptors originated from a woman between 50 and 59 years old in good health and CMV-seropositive.

This clone was detected only a few times. The chain combines TRBV4-3 with TRBJ2-6, with D tentatively TRBD2 (5 bases). The germline V gene has CDR1 LGHNA and CDR2 YSLEER. The CDR3 length is 17 residues. The germline V and J ends were trimmed by 0 bases and 0 bases, with 9 bases remaining between them. CDR3 protein: CASSQDGGLSGANVLTF. Here the CDR3 DNA reads TGCGCCAGCAGCCAAGACGGCGGACTCTCTGGGGCCAACGTCCTGACTTTC.

The gene calls are TRBV7-9 and TRBJ1-5; no firm D call. Germline lookup yields CDR1 SEHNR and CDR2 FQNEAQ (reference sequence). There are 14 residues in the CDR3. The V and J ends lost 1 base and 6 bases respectively, with 10 bases between them. Here the CDR3 DNA reads TGTGCCAGCAGCTTAGGCGGAATACCTCAGCCCCAGCATTTT. This encodes CASSLGGIPQPQHF.

The rearrangement links TRBV5-1 to TRBJ1-6, with TRBD1 as a possible D gene (5 bases). Trimming shortened V by 4 bases and J by 9 bases, and 14 bases separated the two germline ends. Germline V lookup: CDR1 SGHRS, CDR2 YFSETQ. This CDR3 has 14 amino acids. The CDR3 loop reads CASSTGPGGSPLHF. The CDR3 region has the DNA TGCGCCAGCAGCACAGGACCGGGAGGTTCACCCCTCCACTTT.

This clone came up once. This chain joins TRBV19 and TRBJ1-1; maybe TRBD1 (6 bases). Germline V lookup: CDR1 LNHDA, CDR2 SQIVND (reference sequence). Trimming removed 2 bases at V and 8 bases at J, with 12 bases between. The CDR3 sequence is 13 residues long. The CDR3 DNA is TGTGCCAGTAGTATAATACCAGGGGCCGAAGCTTTCTTT. It is translated as CASSIIPGAEAFF.

V and J are TRBV7-2 and TRBJ1-1; a weak D match, TRBD1 (5 bases). Germline lookup yields CDR1 SGHTA and CDR2 FQGNSA. The CDR3 runs 14 residues. Trimming took off 5 bases at V and 1 base at J, with 11 bases between the two ends. In nucleotides, the CDR3 is TGTGCCAGCAGCCACCGTGACAGGAACACTGAAGCTTTCTTT. This sequence encodes CASSHRDRNTEAFF.

The genes are TRBV7-2 and TRBJ1-2; 11 nucleotides agree with TRBD1. CDR3 size: 17 residues. J was trimmed by 5 bases and V by 0 bases; bases with no gene match: 8. From germline, CDR1 is SGHTA and CDR2 FQGNSA. For the CDR3, the DNA is TGTGCCAGCAGCTTAGCCGTCCCGGGACAGGGGGAATATGGCTACACCTTC. Protein sequence: CASSLAVPGQGEYGYTF.

A remark on this clone: An end of the junction does not agree with germline; a read error may underlie this. J is TRBJ2-1 and V is TRBV7-9, with 8 bases aligning to TRBD1. Germline-derived CDR1 and CDR2 are SEHNR and FQNEAQ (reference sequence). This CDR3 is 19 amino acids long. In nucleotides, the CDR3 is TGTTCCAGCAGCTTAGTAGGCAGCAGGGGGCCCGAATCCTACAATGAGCAGTTCTTC. Amino acids: CSSSLVGSRGPESYNEQFF.

This chain links TRBV5-1 with TRBJ1-2; 7 positions agree with TRBD1. V trimming: 4 bases; J trimming: 2 bases; junction bases outside the gene matches: 2. Germline V gene data show CDR1 as SGHRS and CDR2 as YFSETQ. This CDR3 spans 13 amino acids. CDR3 DNA: TGCGCCAGCAGCCCGGACAGGAACTATGGCTACACCTTC. This gives the protein CASSPDRNYGYTF.

The chain recombines TRBV5-6 with TRBJ1-2; no clear D gene. The CDR3 extends over 12 amino acids. The V end lost 2 bases, the J end lost 8 bases, and 10 bases lay between the germline ends. CDR1 and CDR2 from the germline V gene are SGHDT and YYEEEE. Here the CDR3 reads CASSLGDSGYTF. In DNA, the CDR3 is TGTGCCAGCAGCTTAGGTGATAGCGGCTACACCTTC.

The V call is TRBV28, the J call TRBJ2-5, with 9 bases fitting TRBD2. The junction had 6 bases not matched to a gene; V was cut back by 1 base and J by 6 bases. This CDR3 region has 15 residues. Germline V lookup: CDR1 MDHEN, CDR2 SYDVKM. The CDR3, as DNA: TGTGCCAGCAGTTTATATGTAGCGGGAGAACAGACCCAGTACTTC. Amino acids: CASSLYVAGEQTQYF.

Only a few counts were recorded for this clone. The rearrangement links TRBV30 to TRBJ1-1, with 8 positions matching TRBD1. Germline assignment: CDR1 GTSNPN and CDR2 SVGIG (reference sequence). This CDR3 has 14 residues. Trimming cost V 2 bases and J 6 bases; bases outside gene matches: 8. In nucleotides, the CDR3 is TGTGCCTGGAGTACGGACAGGGCTAGGTCTGAAGCTTTCTTT. Translating it yields CAWSTDRARSEAFF.

The genes are TRBV28 and TRBJ1-5; possible D gene TRBD1, 5 bases. The CDR3 has 14 amino acids. The V end was cut by 7 bases, the J end by 12 bases, with 22 bases between. The germline V gene encodes CDR1 MDHEN and CDR2 SYDVKM. This chain's CDR3 is CASNLFHSPGLQHF. CDR3 sequence (DNA): TGTGCCAGCAACCTTTTCCATTCCCCAGGGCTCCAGCATTTT. The whole variable domain, filled in from reference TRBV28 and TRBJ1-5, reads DVKVTQSSRYLVKRTGEKVFLECVQDMDHENMFWYRQDPGLGLRLIYFSYDVKMKEKGDIPEGYSVSREKKERFSLILESASTNQTSMYLCASNLFHSPGLQHFGDGTRLSIL.

As for this clone: This CDR3 is also generated by other DNA sequences in the sample. For the CDR3, the DNA is TGTGCCTGGAGTGGGCAGTACGAGCAGTACTTC. Protein sequence: CAWSGQYEQYF. V gene TRBV30 combines with J gene TRBJ2-7; unclear D gene. This CDR3 comprises 11 residues. V gave up 1 base and J gave up 4 bases, with 5 bases separating them. Per germline, CDR1 GTSNPN and CDR2 SVGIG (reference sequence).

The chain combines TRBV15 with TRBJ1-1, with unresolved D. V lost 4 bases to trimming and J lost 0 bases, with 15 bases between them. Germline loops: CDR1 LNHNV, CDR2 YYDKDF (reference sequence). The CDR3 has 16 amino acids. The chain's CDR3 is CATSTLKKPMNTEAFF. CDR3 DNA sequence: TGTGCCACCAGCACCCTAAAAAAGCCCATGAACACTGAAGCTTTCTTT.

The chain combines TRBV28 with TRBJ2-3; 10 bases match TRBD2. CDR1 MDHEN and CDR2 SYDVKM come from the germline V gene. Losses at the gene ends were 4 bases for V and 0 bases for J; bases not matched to a gene: 4. The CDR3 extends over 16 amino acids. CDR3 residues: CASSSTSGWSTDTQYF. In DNA, the CDR3 is TGTGCCAGCAGTTCGACTAGCGGGTGGAGCACAGATACGCAGTATTTT.

The chain links TRBV2 to TRBJ2-3, with 8 positions matching TRBD2. Germline-derived CDR1 and CDR2 are SNHLY and FYNNEI. The V segment lost 6 bases and the J segment 4 bases; nucleotides outside the gene matches: 9. This CDR3 comprises 15 residues. CDR3 sequence (DNA): TGTGCCAGCAGAGTAGGGGGACTAGGGTCAGATACGCAGTATTTT. This translates into CASRVGGLGSDTQYF.

The J gene is TRBJ1-3, the V gene TRBV19; D uncertain. The CDR3 totals 12 residues. V lost 7 bases to trimming and J lost 3 bases, with 7 bases between them. CDR1 is LNHDA, CDR2 SQIVND, per germline (reference sequence). The CDR3 region is CASTEGGNTIYF. CDR3 bases: TGTGCCAGTACAGAGGGTGGAAACACCATATATTTT.

The chain links TRBV4-1 to TRBJ2-2; 7 positions match TRBD1. CDR3 size: 15 residues. Looked up from germline, CDR1 is MGHRA and CDR2 is YSYEKL. The V and J ends lost 2 bases and 1 base, in that order; junction bases with no gene match: 1. The CDR3 DNA reads TGCGCCAGCAGCCAATGGACAGGGAACACCGGGGAGCTGTTTTTT. It encodes CASSQWTGNTGELFF.

The sample holds one count of this clone. This chain links TRBV5-1 with TRBJ2-2; possible D gene TRBD1, 5 bases. The CDR3 is 16 residues long. V gave up 0 bases and J gave up 0 bases, with 9 bases separating them. Germline V CDR1 and CDR2: SGHRS, YFSETQ. The DNA for the CDR3 is TGCGCCAGCAGCTTGGTGGTACAGGCGAACACCGGGGAGCTGTTTTTT. Translation: CASSLVVQANTGELFF.

The V and J genes are TRBV6-6 and TRBJ2-5; D gene ambiguous. The CDR3 has 12 amino acids. Germline loops: CDR1 MNHNY, CDR2 SVGAGI (reference sequence). The ends were cut back, 2 bases at V and 5 bases at J, with 6 bases in the middle. The CDR3 DNA is TGTGCCAGCAGTTACCGGTTCGAGACCCAGTACTTC. This sequence encodes CASSYRFETQYF.

The V gene is TRBV14, the J gene TRBJ2-5; 7 nucleotides align to TRBD1. The CDR3 contains 17 residues. CDR1 is SGHDN, CDR2 FVKESK, per germline. The V segment lost 1 base and the J segment 4 bases; nucleotides outside the gene matches: 12. The CDR3 sequence: CASSQAPGRGSVETQYF. The CDR3 DNA sequence: TGTGCCAGCAGCCAAGCGCCGGGCAGGGGGTCTGTAGAGACCCAGTACTTC.

A few counts support this clone. The rearrangement uses TRBV7-2 and TRBJ1-1, with TRBD1 matching over 10 bases. CDR1 is SGHTA and CDR2 is FQGNSA in the germline V gene. This CDR3 is built from 16 residues. J was trimmed by 4 bases and V by 1 base; bases with no gene match: 6. CDR3 in amino acids: CASSLVGTGVGTEAFF. The DNA of the CDR3 is TGTGCCAGCAGCTTAGTGGGGACAGGGGTAGGCACTGAAGCTTTCTTT.

The chain couples TRBV7-9 to TRBJ2-7; 9 bases agree with TRBD1. V gave up 5 bases and J gave up 3 bases; unmatched junction bases: 5. Germline-derived CDR1 and CDR2 are SEHNR and FQNEAQ (reference sequence). There are 14 residues in the CDR3. The CDR3 DNA sequence: TGTGCCAGCAGCAAAGGACAGGGGAACTACGAGCAGTACTTC. This codes for CASSKGQGNYEQYF.

CDR3 DNA: TGTGCCAGCAGTTTCCAAGCTTACTCTGGAAACACCATATATTTT. Its protein is CASSFQAYSGNTIYF. The chain links TRBV28 to TRBJ1-3; D remains unclear. CDR3 length: 15 residues. Trimming cost V 3 bases and J 0 bases, with 9 bases left between them. Germline values: CDR1 MDHEN, CDR2 SYDVKM. The entire variable domain, with the rest obtained from reference TRBV28 and TRBJ1-3, is as follows: DVKVTQSSRYLVKRTGEKVFLECVQDMDHENMFWYRQDPGLGLRLIYFSYDVKMKEKGDIPEGYSVSREKKERFSLILESASTNQTSMYLCASSFQAYSGNTIYFGEGSWLTVV.

The chain joins TRBV11-2 to TRBJ2-7; D is perhaps TRBD1 (6 bases). V dropped 5 bases and J dropped 0 bases, with 26 bases sitting between them. The CDR3 runs 19 residues. Germline-derived CDR1 and CDR2 are SGHAT and FQNNGV. The CDR3 nucleotides are TGTGCCAGCAGCGGAGACACAGTCAGTACAGGGTACTCCTCCTACGAGCAGTACTTC. As protein: CASSGDTVSTGYSSYEQYF. Full variable domain (remainder filled in from reference TRBV11-2 and TRBJ2-7): EAGVAQSPRYKIIEKRQSVAFWCNPISGHATLYWYQQILGQGPKLLIQFQNNGVVDDSQLPKDRFSAERLKGVDSTLKIQPAKLEDSAVYLCASSGDTVSTGYSSYEQYFGPGTRLTVT.

The chain recombines TRBV5-4 with TRBJ2-4, with 9 bases lining up with TRBD1. The J segment lost 10 bases and the V segment lost 3 bases, leaving 8 bases of the junction unmatched. Germline CDR1 is SGHNT and CDR2 is YYREEE (reference sequence). The CDR3 totals 14 residues. For the CDR3, the DNA is TGTGCCAGCAGCTGGGACAGGGCTAATAGGATTCAGTACTTC. It specifies CASSWDRANRIQYF.

The chain links TRBV5-1 to TRBJ2-7, with 7 bases lining up with TRBD1. The junction had 2 bases not matched to a gene; V was cut back by 1 base and J by 1 base. The CDR3 length is 14 residues. Germline-derived CDR1 and CDR2 are SGHRS and YFSETQ. CDR3 loop: CASSLLGQSYEQYF. CDR3 sequence (DNA): TGCGCCAGCAGCTTGTTGGGACAGTCCTACGAGCAGTACTTC.